This T cell receptor beta chain derives from a study of identical twins. TCRdb re-called the 5' RACE reads with MiXCR, one entry per CDR3 protein. The sample yields approximately 670,000 distinct CDR3 sequences, less than 7% seen once. This CDR3 contains 14 residues. Germline V CDR1 and CDR2: MNHEY, SMNVEV (reference sequence). V gave up 7 bases and J gave up 5 bases, with 17 bases separating them. In its sample, this clonotype was seen many times. The sequenced material came from naive T cells sorted from blood. The clonotype comes from a man between 18 and 35 years old in good health. This rearrangement joins TRBV27 to TRBJ1-1; D not certain. In DNA, the CDR3 is TGTGCCAGCACCCCTCTGGCGACGGAGACTGAAGCTTTCTTT. This codes for CASTPLATETEAFF.